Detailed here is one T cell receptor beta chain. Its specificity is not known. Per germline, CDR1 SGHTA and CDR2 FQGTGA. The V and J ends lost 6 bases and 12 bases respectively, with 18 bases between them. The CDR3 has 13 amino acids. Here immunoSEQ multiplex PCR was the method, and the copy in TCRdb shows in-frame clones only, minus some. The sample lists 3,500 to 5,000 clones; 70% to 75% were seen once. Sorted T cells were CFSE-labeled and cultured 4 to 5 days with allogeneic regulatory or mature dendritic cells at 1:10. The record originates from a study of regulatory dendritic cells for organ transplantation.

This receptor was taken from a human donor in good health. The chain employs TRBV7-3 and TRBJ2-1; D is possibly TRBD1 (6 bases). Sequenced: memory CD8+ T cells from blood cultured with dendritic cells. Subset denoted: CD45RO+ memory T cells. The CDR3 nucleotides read TGTGCCAGCAGTTTTCCGGGACACACCATGCAGTTCTTC. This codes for CASSFPGHTMQFF.